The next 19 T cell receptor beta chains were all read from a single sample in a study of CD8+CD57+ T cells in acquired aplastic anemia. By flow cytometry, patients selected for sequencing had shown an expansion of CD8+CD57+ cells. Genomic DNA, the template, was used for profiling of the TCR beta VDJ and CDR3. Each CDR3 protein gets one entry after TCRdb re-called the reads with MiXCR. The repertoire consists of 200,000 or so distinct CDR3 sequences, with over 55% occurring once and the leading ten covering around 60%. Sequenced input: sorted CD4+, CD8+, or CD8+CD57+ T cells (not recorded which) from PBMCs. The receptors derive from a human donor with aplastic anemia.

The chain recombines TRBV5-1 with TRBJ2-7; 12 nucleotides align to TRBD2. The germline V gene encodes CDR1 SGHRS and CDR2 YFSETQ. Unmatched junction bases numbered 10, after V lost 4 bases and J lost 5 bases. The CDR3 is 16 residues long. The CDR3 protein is CASSRGLAGFRNEQYF. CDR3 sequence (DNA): TGCGCCAGCAGCCGAGGACTAGCGGGATTTAGAAACGAGCAGTACTTC.

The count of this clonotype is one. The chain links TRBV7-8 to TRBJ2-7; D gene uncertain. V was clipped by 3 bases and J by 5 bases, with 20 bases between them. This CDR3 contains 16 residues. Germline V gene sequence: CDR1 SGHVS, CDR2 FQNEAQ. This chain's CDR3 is CASSLKPFRLLDEQYF. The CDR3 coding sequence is TGTGCCAGCAGCTTGAAGCCGTTCCGCTTACTTGACGAGCAGTACTTC.

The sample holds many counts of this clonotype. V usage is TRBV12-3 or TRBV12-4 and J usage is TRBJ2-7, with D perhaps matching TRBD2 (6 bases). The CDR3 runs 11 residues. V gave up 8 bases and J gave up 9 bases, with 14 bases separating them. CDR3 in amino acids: CASGEVEGQYF. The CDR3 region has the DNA TGTGCCAGCGGTGAAGTGGAGGGGCAGTACTTC.

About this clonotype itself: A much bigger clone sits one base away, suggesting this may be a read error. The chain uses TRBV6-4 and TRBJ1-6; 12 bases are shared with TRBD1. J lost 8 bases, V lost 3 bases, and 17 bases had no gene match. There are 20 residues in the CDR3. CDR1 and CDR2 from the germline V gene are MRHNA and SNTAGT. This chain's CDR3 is CASSEYGTGGAGWDYSPLHF. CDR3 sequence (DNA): TGTGCCAGCAGTGAATACGGGACAGGGGGCGCAGGCTGGGATTATTCACCCCTCCACTTT.

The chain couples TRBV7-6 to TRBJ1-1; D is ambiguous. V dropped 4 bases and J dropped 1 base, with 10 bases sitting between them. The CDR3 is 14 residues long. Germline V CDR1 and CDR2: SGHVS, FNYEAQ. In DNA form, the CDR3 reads TGTGCCAGCAGCTCCCAGACGGAGAACACTGAAGCTTTCTTT. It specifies CASSSQTENTEAFF.

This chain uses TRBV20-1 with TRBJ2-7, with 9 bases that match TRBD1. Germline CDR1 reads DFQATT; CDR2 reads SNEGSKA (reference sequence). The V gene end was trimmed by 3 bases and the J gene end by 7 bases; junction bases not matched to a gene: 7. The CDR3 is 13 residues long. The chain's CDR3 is CSASATGTGEQYF. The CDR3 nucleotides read TGCAGTGCTAGTGCTACCGGGACAGGGGAGCAGTACTTC.

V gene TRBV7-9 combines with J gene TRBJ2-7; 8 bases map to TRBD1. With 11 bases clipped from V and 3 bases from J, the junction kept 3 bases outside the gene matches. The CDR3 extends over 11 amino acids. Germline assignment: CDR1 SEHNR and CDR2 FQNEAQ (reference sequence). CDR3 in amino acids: CAVGTGYEQYF. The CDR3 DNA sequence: TGTGCCGTAGGGACAGGCTACGAGCAGTACTTC.

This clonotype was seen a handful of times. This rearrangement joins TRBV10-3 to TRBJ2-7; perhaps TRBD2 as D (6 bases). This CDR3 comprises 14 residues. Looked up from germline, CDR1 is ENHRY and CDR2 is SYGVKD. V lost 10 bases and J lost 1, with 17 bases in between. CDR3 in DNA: TGTGCCACTCAAATGGGGCGGGAATCCTACGAGCAGTACTTC. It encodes CATQMGRESYEQYF.

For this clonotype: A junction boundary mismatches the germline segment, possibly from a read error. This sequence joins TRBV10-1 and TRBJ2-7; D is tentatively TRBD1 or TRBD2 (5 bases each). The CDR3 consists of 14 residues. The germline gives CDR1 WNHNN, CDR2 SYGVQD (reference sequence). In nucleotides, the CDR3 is TGTGCCAGCAGCACTCCCGGGACGGACTACGAGCAGTACTTC. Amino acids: CASSTPGTDYEQYF.

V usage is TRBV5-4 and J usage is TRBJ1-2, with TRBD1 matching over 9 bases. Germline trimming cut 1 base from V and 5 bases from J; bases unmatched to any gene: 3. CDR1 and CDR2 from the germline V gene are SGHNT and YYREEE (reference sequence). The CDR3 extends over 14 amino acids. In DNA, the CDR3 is TGTGCCAGCAGCTTGCTGGGACAGGGTTATGGCTACACCTTC. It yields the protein CASSLLGQGYGYTF.

This chain's CDR3 is CAISERNVEGLAGGNEQFF. For the CDR3, the DNA is TGTGCCATCAGTGAACGTAACGTAGAGGGACTAGCGGGAGGGAATGAGCAGTTCTTC. The chain is built from TRBV10-3 and TRBJ2-1; TRBD2 matches at 16 bases. This CDR3 region has 19 residues. Trimming took 3 bases from V and 7 from J; bases not matched to a gene: 12. Germline assignment: CDR1 ENHRY and CDR2 SYGVKD.

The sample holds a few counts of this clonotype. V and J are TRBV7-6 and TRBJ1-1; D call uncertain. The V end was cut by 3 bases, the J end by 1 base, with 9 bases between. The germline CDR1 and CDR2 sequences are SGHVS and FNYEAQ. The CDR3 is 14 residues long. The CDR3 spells CASSFGPENTEAFF. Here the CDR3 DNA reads TGTGCCAGCAGCTTTGGCCCAGAGAACACTGAAGCTTTCTTT.

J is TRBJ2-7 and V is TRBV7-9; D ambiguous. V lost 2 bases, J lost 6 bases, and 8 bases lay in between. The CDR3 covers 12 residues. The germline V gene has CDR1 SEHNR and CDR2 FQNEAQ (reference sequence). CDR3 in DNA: TGTGCCAGCAGCTTAACTGCAAGCGAGCAGTACTTC. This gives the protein CASSLTASEQYF. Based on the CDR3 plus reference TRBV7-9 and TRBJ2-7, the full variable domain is DTGVSQNPRHKITKRGQNVTFRCDPISEHNRLYWYRQTLGQGPEFLTYFQNEAQLEKSRLLSDRFSAERPKGSFSTLEIQRTEQGDSAMYLCASSLTASEQYFGPGTRLTVT.

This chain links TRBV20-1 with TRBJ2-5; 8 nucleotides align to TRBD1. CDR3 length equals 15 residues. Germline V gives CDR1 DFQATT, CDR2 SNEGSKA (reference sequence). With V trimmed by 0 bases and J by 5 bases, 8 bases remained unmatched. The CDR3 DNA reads TGCAGTGCTAGAGATGAAGGACAGGGTCAGGAGACCCAGTACTTC. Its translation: CSARDEGQGQETQYF.

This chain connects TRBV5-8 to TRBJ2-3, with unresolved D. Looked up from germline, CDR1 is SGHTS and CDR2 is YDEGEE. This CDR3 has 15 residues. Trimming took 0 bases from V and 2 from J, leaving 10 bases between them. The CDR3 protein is CASSLARDNTDTQYF. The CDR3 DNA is TGTGCCAGCAGCTTGGCCCGAGACAACACAGATACGCAGTATTTT.

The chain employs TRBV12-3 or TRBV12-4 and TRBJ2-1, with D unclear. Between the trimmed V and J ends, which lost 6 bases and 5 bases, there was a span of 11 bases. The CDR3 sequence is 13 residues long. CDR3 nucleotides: TGTGCCAGCAGCCTAGGGCTCCACAATGAGCAGTTCTTC. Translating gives CASSLGLHNEQFF.

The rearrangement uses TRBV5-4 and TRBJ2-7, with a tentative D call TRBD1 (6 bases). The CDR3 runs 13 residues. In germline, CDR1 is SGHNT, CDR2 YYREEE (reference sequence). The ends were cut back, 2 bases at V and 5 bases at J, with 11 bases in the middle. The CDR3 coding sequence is TGTGCCAGCAGCTTAGCCCAGGGGCACGAGCAGTACTTC. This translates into CASSLAQGHEQYF.

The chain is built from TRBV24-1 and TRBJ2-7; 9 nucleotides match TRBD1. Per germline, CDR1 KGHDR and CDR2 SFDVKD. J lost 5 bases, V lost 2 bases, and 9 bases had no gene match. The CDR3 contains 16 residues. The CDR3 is CATSDWGGTGSHEQYF. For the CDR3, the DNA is TGTGCCACCAGTGATTGGGGCGGGACAGGGTCCCACGAGCAGTACTTC.

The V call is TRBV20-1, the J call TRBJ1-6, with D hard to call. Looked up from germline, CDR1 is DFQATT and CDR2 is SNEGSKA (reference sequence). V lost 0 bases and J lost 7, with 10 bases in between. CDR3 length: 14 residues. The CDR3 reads CSAREVGPNSPLHF. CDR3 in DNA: TGCAGTGCTAGAGAGGTGGGTCCAAATTCACCCCTCCACTTT.